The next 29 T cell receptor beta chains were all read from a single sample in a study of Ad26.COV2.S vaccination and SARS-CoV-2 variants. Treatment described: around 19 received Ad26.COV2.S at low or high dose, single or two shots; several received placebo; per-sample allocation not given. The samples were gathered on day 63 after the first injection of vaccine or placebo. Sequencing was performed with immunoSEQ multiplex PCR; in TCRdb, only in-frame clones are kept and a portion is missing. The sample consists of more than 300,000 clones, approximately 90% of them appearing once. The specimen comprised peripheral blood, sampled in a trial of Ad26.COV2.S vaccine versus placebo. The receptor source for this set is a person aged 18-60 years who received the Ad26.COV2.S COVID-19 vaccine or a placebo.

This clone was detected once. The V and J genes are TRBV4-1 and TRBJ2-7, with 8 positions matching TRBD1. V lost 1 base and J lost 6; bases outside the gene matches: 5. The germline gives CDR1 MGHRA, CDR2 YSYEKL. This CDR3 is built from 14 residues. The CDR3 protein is CASSQGTGLAEQYF. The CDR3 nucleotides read TGCGCCAGCAGCCAAGGGACAGGGCTGGCCGAGCAGTACTTC.

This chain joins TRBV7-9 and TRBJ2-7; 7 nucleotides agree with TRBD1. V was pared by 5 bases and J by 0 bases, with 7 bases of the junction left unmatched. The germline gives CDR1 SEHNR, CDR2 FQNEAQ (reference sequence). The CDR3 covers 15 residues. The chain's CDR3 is CASSPRQGGSYEQYF. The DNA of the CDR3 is TGTGCCAGCAGCCCTCGACAGGGTGGCTCCTACGAGCAGTACTTC.

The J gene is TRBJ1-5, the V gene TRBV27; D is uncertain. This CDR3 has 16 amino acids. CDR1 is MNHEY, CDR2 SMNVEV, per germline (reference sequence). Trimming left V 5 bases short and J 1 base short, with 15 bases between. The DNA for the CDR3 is TGTGCCAGCAGTCTTAAGACGGGAGACAGCAATCAGCCCCAGCATTTT. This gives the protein CASSLKTGDSNQPQHF.

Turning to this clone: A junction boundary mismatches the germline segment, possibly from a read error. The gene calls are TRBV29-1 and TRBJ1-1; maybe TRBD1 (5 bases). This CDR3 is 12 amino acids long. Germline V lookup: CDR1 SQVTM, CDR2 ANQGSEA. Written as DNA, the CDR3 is TGCAGCGTCGAAGGGACGGCCACTGAAGCTTTCTTT. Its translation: CSVEGTATEAFF.

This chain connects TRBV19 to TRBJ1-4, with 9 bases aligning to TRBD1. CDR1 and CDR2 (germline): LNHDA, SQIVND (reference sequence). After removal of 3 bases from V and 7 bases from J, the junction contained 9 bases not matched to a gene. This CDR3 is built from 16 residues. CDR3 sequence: CASSIATGGGGEKLFF. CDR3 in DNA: TGTGCCAGTAGTATCGCTACAGGGGGCGGGGGTGAAAAACTGTTTTTT.

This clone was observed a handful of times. CDR3 in amino acids: CASSQDRGYNSPLHF. In DNA, the CDR3 is TGTGCCAGCAGCCAGGACAGGGGCTATAATTCACCCCTCCACTTT. The V gene is TRBV5-6, the J gene TRBJ1-6; TRBD1 agrees at 9 bases. This CDR3 has 15 residues. The trim removed 4 bases at V and 3 bases at J, leaving 2 bases unmatched. Germline assignment: CDR1 SGHDT and CDR2 YYEEEE. Filled out from reference TRBV5-6 and TRBJ1-6, the complete variable domain reads DAGVTQSPTHLIKTRGQQVTLRCSPKSGHDTVSWYQQALGQGPQFIFQYYEEEERQRGNFPDRFSGHQFPNYSSELNVNALLLGDSALYLCASSQDRGYNSPLHFGNGTRLTVT.

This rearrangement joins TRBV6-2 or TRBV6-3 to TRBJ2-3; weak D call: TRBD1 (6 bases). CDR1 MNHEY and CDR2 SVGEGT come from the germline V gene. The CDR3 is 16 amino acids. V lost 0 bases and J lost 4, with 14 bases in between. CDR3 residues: CASSYSVGARADTQYF. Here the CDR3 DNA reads TGTGCCAGCAGTTACTCGGTGGGGGCTCGGGCAGATACGCAGTATTTT.

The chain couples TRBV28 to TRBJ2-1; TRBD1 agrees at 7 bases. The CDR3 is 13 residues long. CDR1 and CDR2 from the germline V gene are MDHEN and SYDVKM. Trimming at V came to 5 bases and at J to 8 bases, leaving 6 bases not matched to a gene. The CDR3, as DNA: TGTGCCAGCAGTCGACAGGGTCGGGATGAGCAGTTCTTC. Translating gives CASSRQGRDEQFF.

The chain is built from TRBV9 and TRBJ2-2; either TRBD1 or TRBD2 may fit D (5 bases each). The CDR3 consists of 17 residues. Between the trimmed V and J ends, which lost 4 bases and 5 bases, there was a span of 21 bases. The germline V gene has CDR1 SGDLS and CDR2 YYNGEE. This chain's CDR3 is CASSTHPGTPDTGELFF. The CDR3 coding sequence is TGTGCCAGCAGCACTCACCCCGGGACCCCGGATACCGGGGAGCTGTTTTTT.

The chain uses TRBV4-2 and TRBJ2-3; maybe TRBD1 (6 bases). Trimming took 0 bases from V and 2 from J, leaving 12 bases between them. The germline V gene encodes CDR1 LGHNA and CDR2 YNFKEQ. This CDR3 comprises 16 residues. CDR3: CASSQEGATATDTQYF. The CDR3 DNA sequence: TGTGCCAGCAGCCAAGAGGGGGCAACAGCCACAGATACGCAGTATTTT.

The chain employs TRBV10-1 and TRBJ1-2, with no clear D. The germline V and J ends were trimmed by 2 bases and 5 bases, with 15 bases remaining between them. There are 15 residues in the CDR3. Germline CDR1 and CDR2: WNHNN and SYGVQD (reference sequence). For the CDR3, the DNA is TGCGCCAGCAGTGAGCGGGCAGTAACTTATTATGGCTACACCTTC. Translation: CASSERAVTYYGYTF.

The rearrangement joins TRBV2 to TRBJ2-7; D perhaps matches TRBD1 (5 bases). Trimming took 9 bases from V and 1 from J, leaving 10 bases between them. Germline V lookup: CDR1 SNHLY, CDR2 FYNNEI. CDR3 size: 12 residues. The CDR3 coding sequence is TGTGCCAGTTTGGACATATCCTACGAGCAGTACTTC. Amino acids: CASLDISYEQYF.

DNA of the CDR3: TGTGCCAGCAGCAGCAATAGGCAGGTATCTGGAAACACCATATATTTT. It translates to CASSSNRQVSGNTIYF. This chain joins TRBV9 and TRBJ1-3; D is uncertain. This CDR3 contains 16 residues. Looked up from germline, CDR1 is SGDLS and CDR2 is YYNGEE. V lost 4 bases, J lost 1 base, and 15 bases lay in between.

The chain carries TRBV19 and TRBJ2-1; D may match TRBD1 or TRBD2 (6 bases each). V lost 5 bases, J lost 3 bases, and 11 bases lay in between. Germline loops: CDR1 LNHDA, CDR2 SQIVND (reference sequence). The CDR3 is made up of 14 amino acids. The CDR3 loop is CASSRGLDYNEQFF. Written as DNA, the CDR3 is TGTGCCAGTAGTCGGGGGCTCGACTACAATGAGCAGTTCTTC.

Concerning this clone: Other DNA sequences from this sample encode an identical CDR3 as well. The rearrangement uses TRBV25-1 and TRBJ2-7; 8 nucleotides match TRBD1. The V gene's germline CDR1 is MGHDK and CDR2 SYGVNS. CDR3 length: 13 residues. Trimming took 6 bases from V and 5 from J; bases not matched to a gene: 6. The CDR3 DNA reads TGTGCCAGCAGGGACAGGGTATCACACGAGCAGTACTTC. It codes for CASRDRVSHEQYF.

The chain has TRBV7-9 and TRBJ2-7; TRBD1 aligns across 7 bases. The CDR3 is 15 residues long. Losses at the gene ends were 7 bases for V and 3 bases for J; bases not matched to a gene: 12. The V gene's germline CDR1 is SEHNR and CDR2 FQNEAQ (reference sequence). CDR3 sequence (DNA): TGTGCCAGCACCCCAGAGGACAGGCCCCGCTACGAGCAGTACTTC. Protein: CASTPEDRPRYEQYF.

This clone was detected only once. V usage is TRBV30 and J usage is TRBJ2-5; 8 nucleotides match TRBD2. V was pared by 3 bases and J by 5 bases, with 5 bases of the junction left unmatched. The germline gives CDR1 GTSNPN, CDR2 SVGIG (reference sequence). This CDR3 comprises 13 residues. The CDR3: CAWRSPGGETQYF. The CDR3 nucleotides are TGTGCCTGGAGGTCCCCGGGGGGGGAGACCCAGTACTTC.

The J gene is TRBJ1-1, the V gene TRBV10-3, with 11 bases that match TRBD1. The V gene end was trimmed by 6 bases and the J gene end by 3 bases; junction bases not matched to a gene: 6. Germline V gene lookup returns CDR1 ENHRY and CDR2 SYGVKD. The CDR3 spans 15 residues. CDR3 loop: CAIRMDRGLDTEAFF. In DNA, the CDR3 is TGTGCCATCAGAATGGACAGGGGGCTTGACACTGAAGCTTTCTTT.

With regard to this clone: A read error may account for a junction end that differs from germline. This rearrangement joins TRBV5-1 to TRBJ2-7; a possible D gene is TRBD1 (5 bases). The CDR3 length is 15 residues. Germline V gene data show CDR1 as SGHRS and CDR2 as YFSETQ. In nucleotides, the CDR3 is TGCGCCAGCAGCTTGGAGGGGCGCGGTTCCTTCGAGCAGTACTTC. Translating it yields CASSLEGRGSFEQYF.

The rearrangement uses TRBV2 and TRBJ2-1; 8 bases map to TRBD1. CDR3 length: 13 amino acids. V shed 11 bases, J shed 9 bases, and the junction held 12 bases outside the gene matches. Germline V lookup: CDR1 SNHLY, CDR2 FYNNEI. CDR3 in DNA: TGTGCCTGCAACCGGCAGGGGGCTTCTGAGCAGTTCTTC. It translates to CACNRQGASEQFF.

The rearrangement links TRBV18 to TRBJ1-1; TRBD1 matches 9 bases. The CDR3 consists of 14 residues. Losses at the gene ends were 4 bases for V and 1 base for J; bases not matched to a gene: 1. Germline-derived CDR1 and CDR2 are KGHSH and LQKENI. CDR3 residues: CASSQGQGNTEAFF. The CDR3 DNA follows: TGTGCCAGCTCACAGGGACAGGGGAACACTGAAGCTTTCTTT.

The DNA for the CDR3 is TGTGCCAGTAGTATGGCGTCGTTTGTGGGGAGCTCCTACAATGAGCAGTTCTTC. Translated, it gives CASSMASFVGSSYNEQFF. The V gene is TRBV19, the J gene TRBJ2-1; weak D call: TRBD2 (5 bases). The CDR3 is 18 residues long. CDR1 is LNHDA and CDR2 is SQIVND in the germline V gene (reference sequence). V lost 3 bases to trimming and J lost 0 bases, with 18 bases between them.

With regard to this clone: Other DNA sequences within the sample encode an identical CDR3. CDR3: CASSDSYEQYF. CDR3 coding DNA: TGTGCCAGTAGCGACTCCTACGAGCAGTACTTC. V and J are TRBV19 and TRBJ2-7; no firm D call. The germline CDR1 and CDR2 sequences are LNHDA and SQIVND (reference sequence). The CDR3 runs to 11 residues. V lost 6 bases, J lost 0 bases, and 3 bases lay in between.

DNA for the CDR3: TGCGCCAGCAGAGGGAGCGTCTCTGGAAACACCATATATTTT. Translated, it gives CASRGSVSGNTIYF. The rearrangement joins TRBV4-1 to TRBJ1-3; D remains unclear. This CDR3 is 14 amino acids long. Germline V gene lookup returns CDR1 MGHRA and CDR2 YSYEKL. V lost 6 bases, J lost 0 bases, and 9 bases lay in between.

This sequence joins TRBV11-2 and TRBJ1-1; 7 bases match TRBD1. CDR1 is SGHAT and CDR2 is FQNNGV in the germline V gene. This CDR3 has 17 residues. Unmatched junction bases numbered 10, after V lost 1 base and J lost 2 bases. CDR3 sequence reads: CASSLVGQARGNTEAFF. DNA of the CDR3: TGTGCCAGCAGCTTAGTCGGACAGGCGAGGGGAAACACTGAAGCTTTCTTT.

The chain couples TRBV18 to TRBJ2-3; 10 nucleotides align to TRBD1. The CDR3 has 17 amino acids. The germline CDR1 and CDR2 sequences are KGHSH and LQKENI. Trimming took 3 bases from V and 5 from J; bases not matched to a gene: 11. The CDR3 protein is CASSPKRTGGLGDTQYF. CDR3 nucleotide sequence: TGTGCCAGCTCACCGAAACGGACAGGGGGATTGGGAGATACGCAGTATTTT.

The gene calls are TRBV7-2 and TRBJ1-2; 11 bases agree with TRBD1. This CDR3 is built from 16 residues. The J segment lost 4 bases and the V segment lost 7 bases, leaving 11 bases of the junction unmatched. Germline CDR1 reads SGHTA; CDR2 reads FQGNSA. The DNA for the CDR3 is TGTGCCAGCACGCTGGACAGGGGGCTGTCCGGCTATGGCTACACCTTC. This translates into CASTLDRGLSGYGYTF.

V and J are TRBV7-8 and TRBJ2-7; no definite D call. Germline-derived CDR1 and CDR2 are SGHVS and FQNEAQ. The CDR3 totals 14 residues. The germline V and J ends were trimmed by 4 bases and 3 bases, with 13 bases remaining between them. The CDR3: CASSYSTGGYEQYF. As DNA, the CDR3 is TGTGCCAGCAGCTATTCTACGGGCGGCTACGAGCAGTACTTC.

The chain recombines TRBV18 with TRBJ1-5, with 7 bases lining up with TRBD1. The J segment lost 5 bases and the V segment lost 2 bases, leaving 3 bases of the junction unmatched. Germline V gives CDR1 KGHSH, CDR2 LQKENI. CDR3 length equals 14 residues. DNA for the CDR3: TGTGCCAGCTCACCAGACAGGGCCGATCAGCCCCAGCATTTT. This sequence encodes CASSPDRADQPQHF.